The rows below give T cell receptor beta chains drawn from one sample of a study of radiation and T cells in renal cell carcinoma. The repertoire was sequenced with immunoSEQ multiplex PCR; TCRdb's copy has only in-frame clones and lacks some. The sample records tens of thousands of clones, under 90% being singletons. This specimen consisted of blood, obtained from a patient whose treatment included radiotherapy and nephrectomy. The receptors stem from a man between 60 and 70 years old with renal cell carcinoma. Each CDR3 is given with its conserved first and last residue. The D gene is left open where the match is weak. The size of a clone is reported for some rows only, either as once, few or many, or as a class for expanded clones.

clone size	D gene	V gene	J gene	CDR3 protein	CDR3 DNA
once	-	TRBV6-1	TRBJ1-2	CASRFSYGYTF	TGTGCCAGCAGGTTCAGCTATGGCTACACCTTC
few	-	TRBV5-1	TRBJ1-6	CASSLGGMNSPLHF	TGCGCCAGCAGCTTGGGTGGGATGAATTCACCCCTCCACTTT
-	TRBD2	TRBV10-1	TRBJ2-2	CASSVGTTNTGELFF	TGCGCCAGCAGTGTAGGGACTACGAACACCGGGGAGCTGTTTTTT
many	-	TRBV5-1	TRBJ1-1	CASRPSMNTEAFF	TGCGCCAGCAGGCCCTCCATGAACACTGAAGCTTTCTTT
-	-	TRBV29-1	TRBJ2-1	CSVEDLQVYNEQFF	TGCAGCGTTGAAGATCTCCAAGTCTACAATGAGCAGTTCTTC
once	-	TRBV5-1	TRBJ2-5	CASSLAGTQETQYF	TGCGCCAGCAGCTTGGCCGGGACACAAGAGACCCAGTACTTC
-	-	TRBV2	TRBJ1-2	CASSVMFLYGYTF	TGTGCCAGCAGTGTGATGTTCCTCTATGGCTACACCTTC
few	-	TRBV5-6	TRBJ2-3	CASSLVGRTDTQYF	TGTGCCAGCAGCTTGGTTGGCCGCACAGATACGCAGTATTTT
once	-	TRBV5-4	TRBJ2-7	CASSLGFGDTHSYEQYF	TGTGCCAGCAGCTTGGGATTTGGGGACACGCACTCCTACGAGCAGTACTTC
-	TRBD1	TRBV10-3	TRBJ2-3	CAISAGTGDVDTQYF	TGTGCCATCAGCGCCGGGACAGGGGATGTAGATACGCAGTATTTT
-	TRBD2	TRBV9	TRBJ2-1	CASSVEPGGDYNEQFF	TGTGCCAGCAGCGTAGAACCGGGAGGGGATTACAATGAGCAGTTCTTC
-	-	TRBV6-1	TRBJ2-5	CASSEAVGRSQETQYF	TGTGCCAGCAGTGAAGCGGTAGGCAGGAGTCAAGAGACCCAGTACTTC
-	-	TRBV2	TRBJ1-3	CASRGQPGNTIYF	TGTGCCAGCAGGGGTCAGCCTGGAAACACCATATATTTT
-	-	TRBV4-3	TRBJ1-2	CASSPSRGGYTF	TGCGCCAGCAGCCCAAGCCGGGGTGGCTACACCTTC
-	-	TRBV19	TRBJ1-5	CASSIGGGSNQPQHF	TGTGCCAGTAGTATAGGAGGAGGTAGCAATCAGCCCCAGCATTTT
-	-	TRBV11-2	TRBJ1-5	CASSSPDSNQPQHF	TGTGCCAGCAGCTCACCCGATAGCAATCAGCCCCAGCATTTT
-	TRBD2	TRBV2	TRBJ2-1	CASSESGRPNEQFF	TGTGCCAGCAGTGAATCCGGGAGGCCCAATGAGCAGTTCTTC
-	-	TRBV27	TRBJ1-2	CASSLKGPGYGYTF	TGTGCCAGCAGTTTAAAAGGGCCGGGGTATGGCTACACCTTC
-	TRBD2	TRBV28	TRBJ2-7	CASTGLESYEQYF	TGTGCCAGCACGGGACTAGAGTCCTACGAGCAGTACTTC
-	TRBD2	TRBV18	TRBJ2-2	CASSRTSGSSTGELFF	TGTGCCAGCTCACGGACTAGCGGGAGTAGTACCGGGGAGCTGTTTTTT
medium-sized	-	TRBV4-3	TRBJ2-1	CASSQDEDTYNEQFF	TGCGCCAGCAGCCAAGACGAGGACACATACAATGAGCAGTTCTTC
-	TRBD1	TRBV9	TRBJ1-2	CASSVAPAGGANYGYTF	TGTGCCAGCAGCGTAGCCCCGGCAGGGGGCGCAAACTATGGCTACACCTTC
few	TRBD1	TRBV19	TRBJ1-5	CASSMEGQLYSNQPQHF	TGTGCCAGTAGTATGGAGGGACAGCTTTATAGCAATCAGCCCCAGCATTTT
-	TRBD2	TRBV2	TRBJ2-7	CATGPRELSYEQYF	TGTGCCACCGGGCCGCGGGAGTTGTCCTACGAGCAGTACTTC
-	TRBD2	TRBV6-1	TRBJ2-1	CASSGVLAGDYNEQFF	TGTGCCAGCAGTGGAGTTCTAGCGGGAGACTACAATGAGCAGTTCTTC
once	-	TRBV27	TRBJ2-7	CASNLYAGETYEQYF	TGTGCCAGCAACTTGTACGCTGGCGAGACCTACGAGCAGTACTTC
-	-	TRBV5-1	TRBJ1-4	CASSTATNEKLFF	TGCGCCAGTTCGACCGCAACTAATGAAAAACTGTTTTTT
once	-	TRBV7-2	TRBJ2-5	CASSSDREETQYF	TGTGCCAGCAGCTCTGACAGAGAAGAGACCCAGTACTTC
-	-	TRBV19	TRBJ2-2	CASSRGSVRTGELFF	TGTGCCAGTAGTAGGGGCAGTGTCAGGACCGGGGAGCTGTTTTTT
-	TRBD1	TRBV29-1	TRBJ2-5	CSARDRVQETQYF	TGCAGCGCCCGGGACAGGGTGCAAGAGACCCAGTACTTC